The 22 T cell receptor beta chains listed next were all sequenced from one sample in a study of blood T cells in healthy people across ages. With a J-beta primer mix and a sample-barcoded 5' primer, a second PCR ran 7 to 11 cycles. TCRdb re-called the 5' RACE reads with MiXCR, one entry per CDR3 protein. The data contain more than 700,000 distinct CDR3 sequences, less than 70% of them seen just once; the ten biggest clones take up about 42%. Source material: blood. These receptors came from a man older than 75 in good health.

This chain connects TRBV2 to TRBJ1-4; D is uncertain. The V gene's germline CDR1 is SNHLY and CDR2 FYNNEI. The ends were cut back, 5 bases at V and 3 bases at J, with 16 bases in the middle. This CDR3 is built from 16 residues. The CDR3 region is CASSQEWVVSNEKLFF. CDR3 bases: TGTGCCAGCAGTCAAGAGTGGGTGGTGTCTAATGAAAAACTGTTTTTT.

This chain uses TRBV12-3 or TRBV12-4 with TRBJ2-1; TRBD2 agrees at 9 bases. CDR3 length: 18 residues. After removal of 3 bases from V and 8 bases from J, the junction contained 17 bases not matched to a gene. The CDR3 coding sequence is TGTGCCAGCAGTTTCCCCCGGGCGGGTAGCGGGAGTCTCGATGAGCAGTTCTTC. This translates into CASSFPRAGSGSLDEQFF.

The V gene is TRBV3-1, the J gene TRBJ2-1; TRBD2 agrees at 9 bases. Germline CDR1 LGHDT, CDR2 YNNKEL (reference sequence). The length of the CDR3 is 17 residues. J lost 1 base, V lost 0 bases, and 4 bases had no gene match. The CDR3 DNA reads as TGTGCCAGCAGCCAAGATTCTAGCGGGATTTCCTACAATGAGCAGTTCTTC. Its protein is CASSQDSSGISYNEQFF.

This clonotype was recorded a few times. The chain uses TRBV29-1 and TRBJ2-4; D may be TRBD1 (5 bases). The CDR3 covers 14 residues. The germline CDR1 and CDR2 sequences are SQVTM and ANQGSEA. The CDR3 loop is CGARGPLAKNIQYF. CDR3 DNA sequence: TGCGGGGCGAGAGGTCCTCTAGCCAAAAACATTCAGTACTTC.

The chain is built from TRBV4-1 and TRBJ2-1, with D possibly matching TRBD1 (5 bases). V lost 0 bases, J lost 4 bases, and 10 bases lay in between. Germline CDR1 is MGHRA and CDR2 is YSYEKL. The length of the CDR3 is 15 residues. CDR3 amino acids: CASSQEGARYNEQFF. The CDR3 region has the DNA TGCGCCAGCAGCCAAGAAGGGGCTAGATACAATGAGCAGTTCTTC.

This clonotype was picked up a small number of times. The J gene is TRBJ2-7, the V gene TRBV15, with TRBD1 matching over 7 bases. The CDR3 totals 19 residues. V was clipped by 0 bases and J by 2 bases; unmatched bases: 16. Germline V gene lookup returns CDR1 LNHNV and CDR2 YYDKDF (reference sequence). The CDR3 loop reads CATSRDWVYRDSQAYEQYF. The CDR3 DNA reads TGTGCCACCAGCAGAGATTGGGTCTACAGGGACAGCCAAGCCTACGAGCAGTACTTC.

For the CDR3, the DNA is TGTGCCAGCAGCTTAGCCACAGCATACTCAGAGACCCAGTACTTC. It yields the protein CASSLATAYSETQYF. V usage is TRBV7-2 and J usage is TRBJ2-7; D is unclear. Gene TRBJ2-5 matches the end of the DNA better, so the J call may be wrong. Germline CDR1 is SGHTA and CDR2 is FQGNSA. CDR3 size: 15 residues.

Comments on this clonotype: Sequence at one end of the junction differs from germline and may be a read error. V gene TRBV12-3 or TRBV12-4 combines with J gene TRBJ2-1; 9 nucleotides align to TRBD2. CDR3 length: 17 residues. In DNA, the CDR3 is TGTGCCTGCAGTCCACCCCGAGCGGGAGGTATCGAGAATGAGCAGTTCTTC. Encoded protein: CACSPPRAGGIENEQFF.

The genes are TRBV7-9 and TRBJ1-3; D possibly corresponds to TRBD1 (5 bases). The CDR3 consists of 14 residues. V lost 5 bases and J lost 0, with 8 bases in between. Germline V lookup: CDR1 SEHNR, CDR2 FQNEAQ (reference sequence). The CDR3 bases are TGTGCCAGCAGCCCGGACATCTCTGGAAACACCATATATTTT. Protein: CASSPDISGNTIYF.

The chain couples TRBV29-1 to TRBJ1-1; 8 bases are shared with TRBD1. Germline CDR1 SQVTM, CDR2 ANQGSEA. The length of the CDR3 is 11 residues. Trimming at V came to 4 bases and at J to 5 bases, leaving 0 bases not matched to a gene. Written as DNA, the CDR3 is TGCAGCGTTGGACAGGGGACTGAAGCTTTCTTT. Its translation is CSVGQGTEAFF.

This rearrangement joins TRBV18 to TRBJ2-5, with a tentative D call TRBD2 (5 bases). Trimming removed 2 bases from V and 3 bases from J, with 10 bases in between. The CDR3 has 14 amino acids. Looked up from germline, CDR1 is KGHSH and CDR2 is LQKENI. The CDR3 here is CASSPSPGKETQYF. The CDR3 DNA reads as TGTGCCAGCTCACCATCGCCGGGGAAAGAGACCCAGTACTTC.

The V and J genes are TRBV29-1 and TRBJ2-4; D call uncertain. V lost 1 base to trimming and J lost 1 base, with 17 bases between them. The CDR3 is 17 amino acids. CDR1 and CDR2 (germline): SQVTM, ANQGSEA. The CDR3: CSVEAAGVNLAKNIQYF. For the CDR3, the DNA is TGCAGCGTTGAAGCGGCTGGGGTAAACTTGGCCAAAAACATTCAGTACTTC.

This chain uses TRBV5-5 with TRBJ2-5; possible D gene TRBD1, 5 bases. The J call is in doubt because the DNA end fits TRBJ2-7 better. The V gene's germline CDR1 is SGHKS and CDR2 YYEKEE (reference sequence). This CDR3 region has 13 residues. The chain's CDR3 is CASSRPTGYEQYF. DNA of the CDR3: TGTGCCAGCAGCCGACCCACAGGCTACGAGCAGTACTTC.

This clonotype was picked up one time. The V call is TRBV20-1, the J call TRBJ2-7; 9 bases fit TRBD2. CDR1 DFQATT and CDR2 SNEGSKA come from the germline V gene (reference sequence). The CDR3 has 17 residues. Unmatched junction bases numbered 16, after V lost 3 bases and J lost 4 bases. CDR3 sequence: CSARLPLFSGRGYEQYF. CDR3 DNA sequence: TGCAGTGCTAGGCTCCCATTATTTAGCGGGAGAGGGTACGAGCAGTACTTC.

This clonotype was observed a few times. The CDR3 spells CASSLDGHGYF. The CDR3 DNA follows: TGTGCCAGCAGCTTAGATGGTCATGGGTACTTC. The chain recombines TRBV7-8 with TRBJ2-5; D not certain. The V end lost 1 base, the J end lost 13 bases, and 10 bases lay between the germline ends. This CDR3 spans 11 amino acids. The germline gives CDR1 SGHVS, CDR2 FQNEAQ.

This clonotype was detected a few times. The V call is TRBV4-2, the J call TRBJ2-7, with TRBD1 matching over 7 bases. The V and J ends lost 4 bases and 1 base, in that order; junction bases with no gene match: 16. The CDR3 has 18 residues. Germline V lookup: CDR1 LGHNA, CDR2 YNFKEQ. The CDR3 spells CASSLRVVDRPKSYEQYF. The DNA for the CDR3 is TGTGCCAGCAGCCTGAGAGTGGTGGACAGGCCGAAATCCTACGAGCAGTACTTC.

In this sample, this clonotype turned up a few times. The V and J genes are TRBV30 and TRBJ2-1; 9 nucleotides agree with TRBD2. CDR1 is GTSNPN and CDR2 is SVGIG in the germline V gene (reference sequence). V lost 1 base, J lost 7 bases, and 17 bases stayed unmatched. The CDR3 has 18 amino acids. The CDR3 spells CAWSDKFSGRGPNNEQFF. Written as DNA, the CDR3 is TGTGCCTGGAGTGACAAGTTTAGCGGGAGAGGACCTAATAATGAGCAGTTCTTC.

This clonotype was seen more than once but under ten times. The gene calls are TRBV7-8 and TRBJ2-3; TRBD2 agrees at 13 bases. CDR1 is SGHVS and CDR2 is FQNEAQ in the germline V gene. CDR3 size: 16 residues. With V trimmed by 5 bases and J by 6 bases, 8 bases remained unmatched. The CDR3 sequence: CASSGRLAGGGDTQYF. DNA for the CDR3: TGTGCCAGCAGCGGTCGACTAGCGGGAGGCGGGGATACGCAGTATTTT.

In regard to this clonotype: At one end, the junction sequence differs from germline, possibly due to a read error. The chain recombines TRBV6-5 with TRBJ2-7; D ambiguous. The germline CDR1 and CDR2 sequences are MNHEY and SVGAGI. The CDR3 totals 15 residues. For the CDR3, the DNA is TGTGCCAGCAGCTACTCGTATAGTTACTCCTACGAGCAGTACTTC. Encoded protein: CASSYSYSYSYEQYF.

This clonotype was detected ten times or more. It may be a read error: a sequence one base away is much more abundant. In DNA, the CDR3 is TGCGCCAGCAGCGTCGGGGGAGGCGAAAAGACCCAGTACTTC. Amino acids: CASSVGGGEKTQYF. The chain carries TRBV5-1 and TRBJ2-5; possible D gene TRBD2, 6 bases. Germline lookup yields CDR1 SGHRS and CDR2 YFSETQ. Trimming shortened V by 4 bases and J by 6 bases, and 16 bases separated the two germline ends. The CDR3 extends over 14 amino acids.

The chain recombines TRBV4-2 with TRBJ2-1; D unclear. Trimming took off 0 bases at V and 4 bases at J, with 7 bases between the two ends. This CDR3 comprises 14 residues. CDR1 and CDR2 (germline): LGHNA, YNFKEQ. The CDR3 nucleotides are TGTGCCAGCAGCCAAGATAGGCTGTACAATGAGCAGTTCTTC. Encoded protein: CASSQDRLYNEQFF.

The V call is TRBV6-1, the J call TRBJ1-2, with D tentatively TRBD1 (6 bases). Germline V CDR1 and CDR2: MNHNS, SASEGT. This CDR3 has 17 amino acids. V was shortened by 6 bases and J by 5 bases, with 25 bases between the two germline ends. The CDR3 loop reads CASSRGATTVSRYGYTF. In nucleotides, the CDR3 is TGTGCCAGCAGCCGGGGGGCCACGACGGTCTCAAGATATGGCTACACCTTC.